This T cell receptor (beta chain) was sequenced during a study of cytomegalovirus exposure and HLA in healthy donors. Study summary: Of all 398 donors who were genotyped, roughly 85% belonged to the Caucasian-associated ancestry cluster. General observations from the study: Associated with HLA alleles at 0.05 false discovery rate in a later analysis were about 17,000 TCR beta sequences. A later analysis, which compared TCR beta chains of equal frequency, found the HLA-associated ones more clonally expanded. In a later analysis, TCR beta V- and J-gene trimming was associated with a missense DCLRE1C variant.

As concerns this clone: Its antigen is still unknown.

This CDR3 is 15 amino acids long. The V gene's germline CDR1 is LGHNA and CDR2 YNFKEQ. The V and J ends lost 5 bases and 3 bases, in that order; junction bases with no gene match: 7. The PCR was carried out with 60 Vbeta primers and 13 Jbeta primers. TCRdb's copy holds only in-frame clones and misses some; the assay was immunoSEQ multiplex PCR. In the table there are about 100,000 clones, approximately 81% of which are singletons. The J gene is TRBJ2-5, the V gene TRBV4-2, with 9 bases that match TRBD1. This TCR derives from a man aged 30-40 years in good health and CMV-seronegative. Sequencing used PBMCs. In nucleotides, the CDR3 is TGTGCCAGCAGCGACCAACGACAGGGGGAAGAGACCCAGTACTTC. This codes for CASSDQRQGEETQYF.